One sample yielded the 27 T cell receptor beta chains listed below, sequenced in a study of blood T cell repertoires in COVID-19. Some clones are missing from TCRdb's copy, which holds only in-frame ones; the method was immunoSEQ multiplex PCR. The sample consists of 150,000 to 200,000 clones, approximately 83% of them appearing once. Sequencing used PBMCs or T cells enriched from blood (not recorded which). All receptors come from a man aged 35-49 years who had recovered from COVID-19.

The V call is TRBV7-2, the J call TRBJ1-4, with D uncertain. V was trimmed by 3 bases and J by 5 bases, leaving 16 bases between them. CDR3 size: 16 residues. From germline, CDR1 is SGHTA and CDR2 FQGNSA. CDR3 in amino acids: CASSFRLGGLNEKLFF. CDR3 DNA: TGTGCCAGCAGCTTCCGCCTGGGAGGCTTAAATGAAAAACTGTTTTTT.

In this sample, this clone turned up once. The chain links TRBV5-1 to TRBJ2-7; possible D gene TRBD2, 5 bases. Trimming removed 4 bases at V and 5 bases at J, with 16 bases between. The CDR3 has 14 residues. The germline V gene has CDR1 SGHRS and CDR2 YFSETQ. The CDR3 bases are TGCGCCAGCAGCCCCGGGGATATCCGCAACGAGCAGTACTTC. Its protein product is CASSPGDIRNEQYF.

The chain uses TRBV10-3 and TRBJ1-1; 8 bases are shared with TRBD1. Germline V gene sequence: CDR1 ENHRY, CDR2 SYGVKD. V lost 7 bases and J lost 4; bases outside the gene matches: 8. The CDR3 contains 14 residues. CDR3 DNA sequence: TGTGCCATCACCGTCGACAGGGGAAGCACTGAAGCTTTCTTT. This codes for CAITVDRGSTEAFF.

The chain recombines TRBV5-1 with TRBJ1-1; D perhaps matches TRBD1 (6 bases). The CDR3 sequence is 13 residues long. The germline gives CDR1 SGHRS, CDR2 YFSETQ. V gave up 5 bases and J gave up 3 bases, with 11 bases separating them. The CDR3 sequence is CASRQGSDTEAFF. The CDR3, as DNA: TGCGCCAGCAGACAGGGATCGGACACTGAAGCTTTCTTT.

This chain connects TRBV12-3 or TRBV12-4 to TRBJ1-6; 8 bases fit TRBD1. CDR3 length: 13 residues. V shed 8 bases, J shed 7 bases, and the junction held 4 bases outside the gene matches. CDR3 DNA: TGTGCCAGCTTGGGACAGGCAAATTCACCCCTCCACTTT. Translated, it gives CASLGQANSPLHF.

The chain employs TRBV28 and TRBJ1-5; perhaps TRBD1 as D (6 bases). The CDR3 runs to 16 residues. V was pared by 2 bases and J by 3 bases, with 14 bases between. Germline lookup yields CDR1 MDHEN and CDR2 SYDVKM. This chain's CDR3 is CASSLAGQGNNQPQHF. The CDR3 DNA follows: TGTGCCAGCAGTTTAGCTGGGCAGGGGAACAATCAGCCCCAGCATTTT.

The chain has TRBV7-3 and TRBJ2-5; no reliable D call. Germline values: CDR1 SGHTA, CDR2 FQGTGA. Trimming took 2 bases from V and 1 from J, leaving 8 bases between them. There are 14 residues in the CDR3. The DNA of the CDR3 is TGTGCCAGCAGCTTACGAAGCTCCCAAGAGACCCAGTACTTC. Amino acid sequence: CASSLRSSQETQYF.

This clone was seen only a few times. The V call is TRBV5-1, the J call TRBJ2-7, with D possibly TRBD2 on 5 matching bases. The CDR3 spans 14 residues. The V gene lost 0 bases and the J gene lost 0 bases, with 7 bases spanning the gap. Germline CDR1 is SGHRS and CDR2 is YFSETQ. CDR3 loop: CASSLEGSSYEQYF. The CDR3 nucleotides are TGCGCCAGCAGCTTGGAAGGGAGCTCCTACGAGCAGTACTTC.

The genes are TRBV2 and TRBJ1-4; 8 nucleotides match TRBD1. J gave up 4 bases and V 7 bases, and 8 bases lay outside the gene matches. The germline CDR1 and CDR2 sequences are SNHLY and FYNNEI. There are 15 residues in the CDR3. CDR3 in DNA: TGTGCCAGCATACCGCCGGGACAGGATAATGAAAAACTGTTTTTT. It codes for CASIPPGQDNEKLFF.

In its sample, this clone was seen once. The rearrangement links TRBV18 to TRBJ1-4; 11 bases match TRBD1. Trimming cost V 6 bases and J 3 bases; bases outside gene matches: 0. The CDR3 length is 14 residues. Per the germline V gene, CDR1 is KGHSH and CDR2 is LQKENI. The chain's CDR3 is CASSGQGANEKLFF. The CDR3 DNA reads as TGTGCCAGCTCGGGACAGGGGGCTAATGAAAAACTGTTTTTT.

The chain couples TRBV28 to TRBJ2-6; D possibly corresponds to TRBD2 (5 bases). Germline V CDR1 and CDR2: MDHEN, SYDVKM. V lost 7 bases to trimming and J lost 0 bases, with 10 bases between them. The CDR3 has 15 residues. The CDR3: CASNERGSGANVLTF. For the CDR3, the DNA is TGTGCCAGCAACGAACGGGGCTCTGGGGCCAACGTCCTGACTTTC.

The chain uses TRBV6-6 and TRBJ2-3; 8 positions agree with TRBD2. J gave up 0 bases and V 5 bases, and 7 bases lay outside the gene matches. Germline-derived CDR1 and CDR2 are MNHNY and SVGAGI (reference sequence). The CDR3 length is 16 residues. CDR3 sequence (DNA): TGTGCCAGCAGTAAACGGACTAGCTCCAGCACAGATACGCAGTATTTT. It encodes CASSKRTSSSTDTQYF.

This chain joins TRBV6-2 or TRBV6-3 and TRBJ2-3; 7 bases align to TRBD1. CDR3 size: 15 residues. V lost 4 bases to trimming and J lost 1 base; unmatched junction nucleotides: 5. Germline lookup yields CDR1 MNHEY and CDR2 SVGEGT. The CDR3 DNA sequence: TGTGCCAGCAGTTTGGGACAGATCCGCACAGATACGCAGTATTTT. This encodes CASSLGQIRTDTQYF.

The gene calls are TRBV14 and TRBJ2-3, with 10 bases fitting TRBD1. In germline, CDR1 is SGHDN, CDR2 FVKESK. V lost 5 bases, J lost 2 bases, and 10 bases stayed unmatched. This CDR3 comprises 17 residues. The CDR3 DNA follows: TGTGCCAGCAGCTCTATGGACAGGGGGACCATCACAGATACGCAGTATTTT. Encoded protein: CASSSMDRGTITDTQYF.

The rearrangement uses TRBV29-1 and TRBJ1-5; perhaps TRBD1 as D (5 bases). Germline V lookup: CDR1 SQVTM, CDR2 ANQGSEA. The CDR3 has 13 residues. V gave up 5 bases and J gave up 3 bases, with 11 bases separating them. CDR3 sequence (DNA): TGCAGCGTTCAAGGGGCCTTCAATCAGCCCCAGCATTTT. This sequence encodes CSVQGAFNQPQHF.

This clone was counted once. The chain carries TRBV10-1 and TRBJ2-7, with 7 nucleotides matching TRBD1. Germline lookup yields CDR1 WNHNN and CDR2 SYGVQD (reference sequence). The junction had 11 bases not matched to a gene; V was cut back by 3 bases and J by 6 bases. This CDR3 has 15 amino acids. CDR3 coding DNA: TGCGCCAGCAGTGAAGACAGGGAAGGGTTTCGCGAGCAGTACTTC. Translating it yields CASSEDREGFREQYF.

The chain couples TRBV23-1 to TRBJ1-4, with 8 nucleotides matching TRBD1. TRBV23-1 qualifies as an ORF whose function is uncertain. The CDR3 has 15 amino acids. J was trimmed by 5 bases and V by 3 bases; bases with no gene match: 5. The CDR3 coding sequence is TGCGCCAGCAGTCAGGCAGGGGGCGAGAATGAAAAACTGTTTTTT. Its protein product is CASSQAGGENEKLFF.

The rearrangement joins TRBV13 to TRBJ2-3; the D gene is possibly TRBD1 (5 bases). Germline V gene sequence: CDR1 PRHDT, CDR2 FYEKMQ (reference sequence). The V end was cut by 4 bases, the J end by 0 bases, with 23 bases between. This CDR3 spans 19 amino acids. CDR3: CASSSAVGVPRSSTDTQYF. The DNA for the CDR3 is TGTGCCAGCAGCTCCGCGGTAGGGGTCCCGCGATCTAGCACAGATACGCAGTATTTT.

The J gene is TRBJ1-1, the V gene TRBV2; 8 nucleotides match TRBD1. The CDR3 runs to 14 residues. Losses at the gene ends were 6 bases for V and 1 base for J; bases not matched to a gene: 4. Per the germline V gene, CDR1 is SNHLY and CDR2 is FYNNEI. The CDR3 DNA sequence: TGTGCCAGCAGGGGGACAGGAGGGAACACTGAAGCTTTCTTT. It codes for CASRGTGGNTEAFF.

This clone is a singleton in its sample. V usage is TRBV15 and J usage is TRBJ2-5, with 8 nucleotides matching TRBD1. V was clipped by 5 bases and J by 5 bases; unmatched bases: 13. This CDR3 is 16 amino acids long. CDR1 and CDR2 from the germline V gene are LNHNV and YYDKDF (reference sequence). The CDR3 loop reads CATSGMGQVTTETQYF. The CDR3, as DNA: TGTGCCACCAGCGGGATGGGACAGGTGACCACGGAGACCCAGTACTTC. Complete variable domain (other parts from reference TRBV15 and TRBJ2-5): DAMVIQNPRYQVTQFGKPVTLSCSQTLNHNVMYWYQQKSSQAPKLLFHYYDKDFNNEADTPDNFQSRRPNTSFCFLDIRSPGLGDTAMYLCATSGMGQVTTETQYFGPGTRLLVL.

The rearrangement uses TRBV15 and TRBJ2-1; 9 bases match TRBD2. Trimming took 3 bases from V and 6 from J; bases not matched to a gene: 3. This CDR3 has 14 amino acids. Germline CDR1 is LNHNV and CDR2 is YYDKDF (reference sequence). The CDR3 sequence: CATSSRTSANEQFF. The CDR3 DNA sequence: TGTGCCACCAGCAGCCGGACTAGCGCCAATGAGCAGTTCTTC.

This clone was recorded once. The genes are TRBV7-2 and TRBJ1-1; tentative D call: TRBD1 (5 bases). CDR3 length equals 17 residues. Looked up from germline, CDR1 is SGHTA and CDR2 is FQGNSA. The V and J ends lost 1 base and 4 bases respectively, with 19 bases between them. CDR3 nucleotide sequence: TGTGCCAGCAGCTTAGATGGGTTCAATTCAAGGGGCACTGAAGCTTTCTTT. Its protein product is CASSLDGFNSRGTEAFF.

The V and J genes are TRBV7-9 and TRBJ2-7; D might be TRBD1 (6 bases). The germline CDR1 and CDR2 sequences are SEHNR and FQNEAQ (reference sequence). This CDR3 comprises 17 residues. Between the trimmed V and J ends, which lost 5 bases and 0 bases, there was a span of 20 bases. This chain's CDR3 is CASSHGWDTSSSYEQYF. The CDR3 nucleotides read TGTGCCAGCAGCCATGGTTGGGACACTTCGAGCTCCTACGAGCAGTACTTC.

V usage is TRBV27 and J usage is TRBJ1-2; D call uncertain. The CDR3 is 14 residues long. V lost 7 bases and J 5 bases, leaving 17 bases between the germline ends. The germline V gene has CDR1 MNHEY and CDR2 SMNVEV (reference sequence). Here the CDR3 DNA reads TGTGCCAGCACCCCAGCCGGAGGGTTTTATGGCTACACCTTC. It is translated as CASTPAGGFYGYTF.

The chain combines TRBV19 with TRBJ2-2, with D possibly TRBD1 on 6 matching bases. Germline CDR1 reads LNHDA; CDR2 reads SQIVND (reference sequence). This CDR3 has 14 residues. Trimming removed 8 bases from V and 7 bases from J, with 17 bases in between. The CDR3 bases are TGTGCCAGTGATTTACAGGGATTTGGCGGGGAGCTGTTTTTT. This translates into CASDLQGFGGELFF.

The V and J genes are TRBV7-9 and TRBJ1-2; D is unresolved. V shed 2 bases and J shed 5 bases, with 15 bases lying between them. Germline V gene sequence: CDR1 SEHNR, CDR2 FQNEAQ (reference sequence). The CDR3 is 15 amino acids. CDR3 protein: CASSLTSWLIYGYTF. DNA of the CDR3: TGTGCCAGCAGCTTAACGTCATGGCTGATTTATGGCTACACCTTC.

This chain links TRBV3-1 (or the pseudogene TRBV3-2) with TRBJ1-6; possibly TRBD1 for D (6 bases). The V gene lost 2 bases and the J gene lost 9 bases, with 11 bases spanning the gap. CDR1 is LGHDT, CDR2 YNNKEL, per germline (reference sequence). The CDR3 contains 14 residues. The CDR3 loop reads CASSQIQGSSPLHF. As DNA, the CDR3 is TGTGCCAGCAGCCAAATACAGGGATCTTCACCCCTCCACTTT.